The 31 T cell receptor beta chains below all came from one sample that was sequenced in a study of metastatic and nonmetastatic thyroid tumors. TCRdb ran MiXCR on the PCR reads. The data show roughly 21,000 clones, over 25% seen once. Every patient was untreated before thyroid surgery. The sample comprised blood. All receptors come from a female donor with papillary thyroid cancer or a benign thyroid nodule (not recorded which). Some clones in this sample may be carry-over from other donors' samples.

By its share, this clone is medium-sized. The chain employs TRBV11-2 and TRBJ2-3; D not certain. Germline lookup yields CDR1 SGHAT and CDR2 FQNNGV. Trimming removed 5 bases from V and 2 bases from J, with 11 bases in between. The CDR3 sequence is 14 residues long. CDR3 DNA sequence: TGTGCCAGCAGCACAAGTCAGGTCACAGATACGCAGTATTTT. Translated, it gives CASSTSQVTDTQYF.

This chain connects TRBV5-1 to TRBJ2-1, with TRBD2 as a possible D gene (6 bases). The CDR3 is 16 amino acids. With 4 bases removed from V and 0 bases from J, the gap between germline ends came to 14 bases. Germline CDR1 is SGHRS and CDR2 is YFSETQ. CDR3: CASSILAVSSYNEQFF. DNA of the CDR3: TGCGCCAGCAGCATATTAGCGGTCAGCTCCTACAATGAGCAGTTCTTC.

This clone was counted many times. This chain joins TRBV7-6 and TRBJ2-1; D perhaps matches TRBD1 (6 bases). Germline CDR1 is SGHVS and CDR2 is FNYEAQ. The CDR3 spans 16 residues. V lost 4 bases and J lost 2, with 15 bases in between. The CDR3 is CASSSPGTNTYNEQFF. CDR3 coding DNA: TGTGCCAGCAGCTCCCCGGGGACAAACACCTACAATGAGCAGTTCTTC.

This clone came up many times. V gene TRBV5-1 combines with J gene TRBJ2-3, with 11 bases identical to TRBD2. Per germline, CDR1 SGHRS and CDR2 YFSETQ. The CDR3 totals 14 residues. V lost 7 bases, J lost 6 bases, and 7 bases stayed unmatched. The CDR3 coding sequence is TGCGCCAGCCAAGGGACTAGCGGATTGGATACGCAGTATTTT. Encoded protein: CASQGTSGLDTQYF.

On this clone itself: Other DNA sequences within the sample encode an identical CDR3. The rearrangement links TRBV5-1 to TRBJ1-3; D not resolved. Trimming took off 0 bases at V and 5 bases at J, with 6 bases between the two ends. Germline CDR1 reads SGHRS; CDR2 reads YFSETQ. This CDR3 is built from 13 residues. The CDR3 DNA follows: TGCGCCAGCAGCTTGGACTTCCGAAACACCATATATTTT. The encoded protein is CASSLDFRNTIYF.

In its sample, this clone was seen many times. The V call is TRBV27, the J call TRBJ1-1, with D possibly being TRBD1 (6 bases). CDR3 length: 14 residues. Trimming removed 4 bases at V and 3 bases at J, with 12 bases between. Germline loops: CDR1 MNHEY, CDR2 SMNVEV (reference sequence). CDR3 nucleotide sequence: TGTGCCAGCAGTTACAGGGTAGATCACACTGAAGCTTTCTTT. Amino acid sequence: CASSYRVDHTEAFF.

This clone turned up a few times. The V gene is TRBV6-1, the J gene TRBJ2-7; 10 bases match TRBD1. The CDR3 totals 16 residues. CDR1 and CDR2 from the germline V gene are MNHNS and SASEGT. J was trimmed by 6 bases and V by 6 bases; bases with no gene match: 14. The CDR3 region has the DNA TGTGCCAGCAGGAAAGACCGGGACAGGGGACGTGGCGAGCAGTACTTC. This codes for CASRKDRDRGRGEQYF.

Relative to its sample, this clone is medium-sized (0.01 to 0.1%). V is TRBV28 and J is TRBJ1-5, with D maybe TRBD1 (6 bases). V was cut by 4 bases and J by 1 base, with 20 bases left in between. Germline CDR1 is MDHEN and CDR2 is SYDVKM. CDR3 size: 18 residues. CDR3 amino acids: CASSSISTGTWSNQPQHF. CDR3 nucleotides: TGTGCCAGCAGTTCAATCTCAACAGGGACCTGGAGCAATCAGCCCCAGCATTTT.

This clone was picked up many times. The genes are TRBV6-2 or TRBV6-3 and TRBJ2-2; possible D gene TRBD1, 6 bases. Germline V gene lookup returns CDR1 MNHEY and CDR2 SVGEGT. V was shortened by 2 bases and J by 0 bases, with 13 bases between the two germline ends. The CDR3 sequence is 17 residues long. CDR3 sequence (DNA): TGTGCCAGCAGTTACGCCGTAGGGACAACGAACACCGGGGAGCTGTTTTTT. Translation: CASSYAVGTTNTGELFF.

This clone appeared many times. The rearrangement joins TRBV6-4 to TRBJ1-1; TRBD1 matches at 8 bases. The CDR3 extends over 15 amino acids. Trimming took 4 bases from V and 0 from J; bases not matched to a gene: 4. Germline CDR1 reads MRHNA; CDR2 reads SNTAGT. CDR3 DNA: TGTGCCAGCAGTGTACAGGGGGGAATGAACACTGAAGCTTTCTTT. This translates into CASSVQGGMNTEAFF.

This clone has ten or more counts. The J gene is TRBJ1-6, the V gene TRBV6-2 or TRBV6-3; perhaps TRBD1 as D (6 bases). V was clipped by 6 bases and J by 9 bases, with 12 bases between them. This CDR3 is built from 13 residues. Germline V lookup: CDR1 MNHEY, CDR2 SVGEGT. CDR3 bases: TGTGCCAGCAGGGGGGGGCTCTCTTCACCCCTCCACTTT. Amino acids: CASRGGLSSPLHF.

The chain couples TRBV20-1 to TRBJ2-1; D uncertain. V shed 4 bases and J shed 4 bases, with 8 bases lying between them. The CDR3 consists of 12 residues. Germline-derived CDR1 and CDR2 are DFQATT and SNEGSKA (reference sequence). CDR3 nucleotides: TGCAGTGCTATTATGAATTACAATGAGCAGTTCTTC. Its protein is CSAIMNYNEQFF.

This clone was detected many times. The V call is TRBV20-1, the J call TRBJ2-1; D possibly matches TRBD1 or TRBD2 (5 bases each). Germline CDR1 is DFQATT and CDR2 is SNEGSKA (reference sequence). The CDR3 covers 15 residues. The V and J ends lost 3 bases and 4 bases respectively, with 16 bases between them. The CDR3 sequence: CSASPDMRGYNEQFF. CDR3 DNA: TGCAGTGCTAGCCCCGACATGAGGGGATACAATGAGCAGTTCTTC.

This rearrangement joins TRBV27 to TRBJ2-1; 9 bases are shared with TRBD1. Germline V gene lookup returns CDR1 MNHEY and CDR2 SMNVEV (reference sequence). Trimming removed 5 bases from V and 4 bases from J; junction bases left unmatched: 6. CDR3 length equals 15 residues. The CDR3 loop reads CASSRTGDSYNEQFF. DNA of the CDR3: TGTGCCAGCAGTCGGACAGGGGATTCTTACAATGAGCAGTTCTTC.

The table lists this clone with a few counts. J is TRBJ1-2 and V is TRBV6-1; no clear D. This CDR3 comprises 13 residues. The ends were cut back, 7 bases at V and 5 bases at J, with 14 bases in the middle. Germline V lookup: CDR1 MNHNS, CDR2 SASEGT. The CDR3 is CASNAGGPYGYTF. CDR3 nucleotide sequence: TGTGCCAGCAACGCTGGAGGGCCATATGGCTACACCTTC.

This clone is medium-sized in the sample. The V and J genes are TRBV10-1 and TRBJ2-1, with 7 bases aligning to TRBD1. CDR3 length equals 13 residues. Germline V gives CDR1 WNHNN, CDR2 SYGVQD (reference sequence). After removal of 3 bases from V and 8 bases from J, the junction contained 4 bases not matched to a gene. CDR3 protein: CASSERTGYEQFF. CDR3 nucleotides: TGCGCCAGCAGTGAAAGGACAGGCTATGAGCAGTTCTTC.

This clone has at least ten counts. V is TRBV30 and J is TRBJ1-1; no clear D. The CDR3 totals 14 residues. The V gene's germline CDR1 is GTSNPN and CDR2 SVGIG (reference sequence). V was cut by 4 bases and J by 0 bases, with 12 bases left in between. CDR3 bases: TGTGCCTGGATTCTGACTGGGGTGAACACTGAAGCTTTCTTT. Translation gives CAWILTGVNTEAFF.

By share of the sample, this clone is medium-sized. The chain employs TRBV4-1 and TRBJ1-4; D is perhaps TRBD1 (5 bases). Germline CDR1 MGHRA, CDR2 YSYEKL. This CDR3 contains 16 residues. V was pared by 3 bases and J by 0 bases, with 11 bases between. The CDR3 loop reads CASSQHDSATNEKLFF. The CDR3 DNA sequence: TGCGCCAGCAGCCAGCACGACAGTGCAACTAATGAAAAACTGTTTTTT.

Many counts were recorded for this clone. V usage is TRBV2 and J usage is TRBJ2-7; no clear D. CDR1 and CDR2 (germline): SNHLY, FYNNEI. V was clipped by 7 bases and J by 2 bases, with 12 bases between them. The CDR3 is 13 amino acids. CDR3 bases: TGTGCCAGCACTCCCGCTAGAACCTACGAGCAGTACTTC. Protein: CASTPARTYEQYF. Full variable domain (rest looked up from reference TRBV2 and TRBJ2-7): EPEVTQTPSHQVTQMGQEVILRCVPISNHLYFYWYRQILGQKVEFLVSFYNNEISEKSEIFDDQFSVERPDGSNFTLKIRSTKLEDSAMYFCASTPARTYEQYFGPGTRLTVT.

This clone has ten or more counts. The gene calls are TRBV6-2 or TRBV6-3 and TRBJ2-5; TRBD1 might be the D (7 bases). Germline assignment: CDR1 MNHEY and CDR2 SVGEGT. Trimming cost V 8 bases and J 5 bases, with 15 bases left between them. This CDR3 has 13 residues. CDR3 DNA: TGTGCCAGCCGTCAGGGGGGCCGGGAGACCCAGTACTTC. It translates to CASRQGGRETQYF.

The rearrangement links TRBV30 to TRBJ1-6; no firm D call. V was clipped by 4 bases and J by 17 bases, with 9 bases between them. Germline V gene lookup returns CDR1 GTSNPN and CDR2 SVGIG (reference sequence). The CDR3 totals 9 residues. CDR3 DNA sequence: TGTGCCTGGAATGGGCCGTTCCACTTT. Its translation: CAWNGPFHF.

This clone showed up many times. The rearrangement links TRBV6-2 or TRBV6-3 to TRBJ2-7; no clear D gene. V lost 5 bases to trimming and J lost 2 bases, with 13 bases between them. Germline lookup yields CDR1 MNHEY and CDR2 SVGEGT. There are 14 residues in the CDR3. The CDR3 DNA is TGTGCCAGCAGTCTTGGGTCCAAAACCTACGAGCAGTACTTC. Protein: CASSLGSKTYEQYF.

The V gene is TRBV20-1, the J gene TRBJ1-2; possibly TRBD1 for D (6 bases). Trimming shortened V by 1 base and J by 6 bases, and 12 bases separated the two germline ends. Germline CDR1 reads DFQATT; CDR2 reads SNEGSKA (reference sequence). The CDR3 covers 13 residues. In nucleotides, the CDR3 is TGCAGTGCTAGAGCGCGACCAGGGGATGGCTACACCTTC. This gives the protein CSARARPGDGYTF.

The V call is TRBV4-2, the J call TRBJ2-3; the match to TRBD2 covers 7 bases. Germline assignment: CDR1 LGHNA and CDR2 YNFKEQ. This CDR3 comprises 15 residues. V lost 1 base to trimming and J lost 4 bases; unmatched junction nucleotides: 5. In nucleotides, the CDR3 is TGTGCCAGCAGCCAAGGGGCGGGAGTATCAGATACGCAGTATTTT. This sequence encodes CASSQGAGVSDTQYF.

This clone appeared many times. A much larger clone sits a single nucleotide away, making a read error possible. The rearrangement uses TRBV18 and TRBJ2-1; 11 bases align to TRBD1. Trimming at V came to 5 bases and at J to 9 bases, leaving 0 bases not matched to a gene. The germline CDR1 and CDR2 sequences are KGHSH and LQKENI. CDR3 size: 12 residues. CDR3 protein: CASSGTGGEQFF. CDR3 coding DNA: TGTGCCAGCTCAGGGACAGGGGGTGAGCAGTTCTTC.

The V and J genes are TRBV27 and TRBJ2-7; 8 bases agree with TRBD1. With 6 bases clipped from V and 6 bases from J, the junction kept 7 bases outside the gene matches. The CDR3 is made up of 13 amino acids. Germline CDR1 is MNHEY and CDR2 is SMNVEV (reference sequence). As DNA, the CDR3 is TGTGCCAGCAGGACAGGGGCGGTTGGCGAGCAGTACTTC. Residues: CASRTGAVGEQYF.

This clone was detected many times. Given the absence of the conserved phenylalanine or tryptophan at the CDR3 end, a read error is likely. The J gene is TRBJ1-1, the V gene TRBV25-1; D call uncertain. CDR1 is MGHDK, CDR2 SYGVNS, per germline. V dropped 2 bases and J dropped 9 bases, with 10 bases sitting between them. This CDR3 comprises 12 residues. CDR3 loop: CASSEPRAKAFL. The CDR3, as DNA: TGTGCCAGCAGTGAACCCCGGGCTAAAGCTTTCCTT.

By proportion, this clone is medium-sized (0.01 to 0.1%). The chain combines TRBV5-1 with TRBJ2-7; the D gene could be TRBD1 or TRBD2 (5 bases each). The germline V gene encodes CDR1 SGHRS and CDR2 YFSETQ. Between the trimmed V and J ends, which lost 0 bases and 4 bases, there was a span of 14 bases. The CDR3 consists of 15 residues. CDR3 in amino acids: CASSLGGGPPYEQYF. CDR3 sequence (DNA): TGCGCCAGCAGCTTGGGTGGGGGACCCCCATACGAGCAGTACTTC.

The chain links TRBV28 to TRBJ2-1; D is perhaps TRBD2 (5 bases). The germline CDR1 and CDR2 sequences are MDHEN and SYDVKM. V was pared by 5 bases and J by 6 bases, with 17 bases between. The CDR3 contains 15 residues. CDR3 protein: CASSVDWALSNEQFF. The CDR3 DNA sequence: TGTGCCAGCAGTGTGGACTGGGCCTTATCCAATGAGCAGTTCTTC.

By share of the sample, this clone is medium-sized. The CDR3 DNA is TGCGCCAGCAGCTTAGACACAGATACGCAGTATTTT. This sequence encodes CASSLDTDTQYF. This sequence joins TRBV5-1 and TRBJ2-3; D gene unclear. V lost 2 bases and J 2 bases, leaving 3 bases between the germline ends. Germline V gene data show CDR1 as SGHRS and CDR2 as YFSETQ. CDR3 size: 12 residues.

Within the sample, this clone is medium-sized. The chain employs TRBV2 and TRBJ2-6; perhaps D is TRBD1 or TRBD2 (6 bases each). The CDR3 sequence is 19 residues long. V was pared by 6 bases and J by 1 base, with 22 bases between. CDR1 is SNHLY and CDR2 is FYNNEI in the germline V gene. CDR3 residues: CASRGGVGSPQSGANVLTF. The CDR3 DNA reads TGTGCCAGCAGGGGGGGCGTCGGATCCCCGCAATCTGGGGCCAACGTCCTGACTTTC.